One TCR beta chain is described in this entry. Its antigen is not identified. The data originate from a study of cytomegalovirus exposure and HLA in healthy donors. Study information: Prior work identified some 120 million unique TCR beta sequences in around 170 million T cells.

V was clipped by 0 bases and J by 1 base, with 13 bases between them. The germline CDR1 and CDR2 sequences are SGHDT and YYEEEE. The CDR3 runs to 16 residues. General study results and limits: Indistinguishable V segments, including TRBV6-2 and TRBV6-3, were excluded. Prior analysis indicated that the majority of TCR beta V segments exhibited productivity approximately 90% or approximately 30% of the time. The likely explanation for a cluster of highly shared sequence variants was sequencing artifact.

With 60 Vbeta and 13 Jbeta primers, the PCR was carried out. Method: immunoSEQ multiplex PCR; TCRdb's copy keeps in-frame clones and lacks some. The table shows around 180,000 clones, with 85% occurring only once. The clonotype was recovered from a boy younger than 10 in good health and CMV-seronegative. This chain links TRBV5-6 with TRBJ1-1; the D gene is possibly TRBD1 (5 bases). The sample taken for sequencing was PBMCs. Here the CDR3 reads CASSLGRPGGNTEAFF. The CDR3 nucleotides read TGTGCCAGCAGCTTGGGAAGGCCCGGGGGGAACACTGAAGCTTTCTTT.